This TCR beta chain emerged from a study of T cells in Graves' hyperthyroidism and ophthalmopathy. Study-wide points: Separating ophthalmopathy from stable hyperthyroidism was achieved by a 13 V-J model. Most clonotypes that expanded in the thyroid above 0.001 also showed up in blood.

Points on this clonotype: The antigen is undetermined.

The CDR3 is 15 amino acids. V was pared by 0 bases and J by 4 bases, with 12 bases between. The germline V gene has CDR1 LGHNA and CDR2 YNFKEQ. RNA transcripts yielded amplified TCR beta CDR3 regions. First-round RT-PCR with HTBI primers amplified the TCR CDR3 region. TCRdb processed the multiplex PCR reads anew with MiXCR; each CDR3 protein has one entry. Here the sample spans around 270,000 distinct CDR3 sequences, approximately 18% being singletons. In the ophthalmopathy cohort, Clinical Activity Score was at least 3, NOSPECS grade at least 4, and duration under 3 months. Used for diagnoses were clinical symptoms, serum thyroxine and TRAb, thyroid ultrasound and orbital computed tomography.

The sequence came from a man in his fifties or sixties with Graves' ophthalmopathy. Sequencing was carried out using blood. The genes are TRBV4-2 and TRBJ1-1; D is ambiguous. CDR3 sequence: CASSQDLSAGTEAFF. The CDR3 nucleotides read TGTGCCAGCAGCCAAGATCTTTCGGCGGGCACTGAAGCTTTCTTT.